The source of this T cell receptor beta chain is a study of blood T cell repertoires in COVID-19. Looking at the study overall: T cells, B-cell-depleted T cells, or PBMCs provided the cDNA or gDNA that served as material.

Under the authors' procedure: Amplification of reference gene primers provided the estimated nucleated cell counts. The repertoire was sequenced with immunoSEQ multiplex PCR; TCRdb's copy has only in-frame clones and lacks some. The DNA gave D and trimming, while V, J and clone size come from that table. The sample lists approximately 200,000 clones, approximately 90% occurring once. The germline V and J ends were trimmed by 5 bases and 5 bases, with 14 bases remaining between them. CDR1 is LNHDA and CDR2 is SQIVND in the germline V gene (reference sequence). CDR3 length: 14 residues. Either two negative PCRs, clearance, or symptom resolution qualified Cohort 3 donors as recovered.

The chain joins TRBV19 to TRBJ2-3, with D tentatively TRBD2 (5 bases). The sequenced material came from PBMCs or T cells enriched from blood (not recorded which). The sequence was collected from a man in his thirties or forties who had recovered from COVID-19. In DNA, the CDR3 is TGTGCCAGTAGTTGGACTCACTTCAAAGATACGCAGTATTTT. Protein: CASSWTHFKDTQYF.